This entry features one T cell receptor (beta chain) sequence. Its binding antigen is unknown. No much larger clone exists at a distance of one base, and base qualities are not known. This sample is part of a study of cytomegalovirus exposure and HLA in healthy donors (dated by TCRdb to about 2017). About the study as a whole: An earlier analysis of more than 550 of the donors reported about 260 Gb of sequence data and 95 million to 140 million unique TCR beta sequences obtained from about 179 million T cells. Because of strong linkage in the cohort, five DR-DQ haplotypes were treated as single units for association and clustering. An earlier analysis of some 500 of the donors used high-throughput TCR beta sequencing to judge whether each TCR beta V gene segment behaved as functional or pseudogenic. To predict cytomegalovirus infection status, the study combined high-throughput TCR immunosequencing, statistical association of individual TCRs with disease status, and machine learning. The later analysis used no new phenotypic data to find candidate immune exposures, relying instead on TCR beta sequences and their occurrence across donors. The study aimed to test whether cataloging public T cell receptors could reveal signatures of past pathogen exposure. Across 300 to 400 genotyped donors of the cohort, an average of about 200,000 unique TCR beta nucleotide sequences per donor were sequenced, and roughly a sixth of those sequences were non-productive. The study used immunosequencing to profile the T cell repertoires of several hundred subjects and linked those repertoires to cytomegalovirus serostatus. In a later genetic analysis, genome-wide SNP genotypes for about 65% of the roughly 700 donors were used, and that subset was treated as a discovery cohort. A separate validation cohort of 90 to 150 different subjects was used in addition to the 666-subject first cohort. About 300 gigabases of sequencing data and approximately 85 million unique TCR sequences were included in an early release covering roughly 700 HLA-typed donors. Every discovery cohort repertoire had been produced on one sequencing platform. Donor age, sex, ethnicity and CMV serostatus were collected together with the repertoire data. To study patterns of TCR occurrence, a later analysis re-analyzed previously published TCR beta repertoires from under 750 donors and added high-resolution HLA genotyping. Typing coverage differed by locus: A, B, C, DRB1 and DQB1 were typed in roughly 620-640 donors, DQA1 in approximately 520, DPA1 in 600 to 610, and DPB1 in 400 to 490. Both class I and class II loci were covered by HLA typing, at four-digit resolution. The genetic ancestry cluster associated with self-reported Caucasian donors included roughly four fifths of the 398 genotyped donors.

Beyond this particular receptor, the publication reports: This cohort had only TCR beta chains sequenced, and the lack of alpha or paired-chain data limited which features could be detected. According to a later analysis, most CMV-associated TCR beta chains appeared to be HLA-restricted, and the HLA associations seemed to be driven largely by CMV exposure. In a later analysis, HLA-associated TCR beta chains showed more clonal expansion and lower generation probabilities than non-associated chains that were equally common. The study gave a list of more than 150 TCR beta chains associated with cytomegalovirus. Most TCR sequences were observed very rarely across donors, whereas some public TCRs were present in many individuals. An association between a missense DCLRE1C variant and V-gene and J-gene trimming of TCR beta chains was found in a later genetic analysis and replicated in an independent cohort. According to a later analysis, TCR association rates differed among HLA loci, with DRB1 alleles showing the most associated TCRs and HLA-C alleles showing the fewest. An earlier analysis of 587 of the donors showed that most TCR beta V segments appeared in productive rearrangements either about 87% or about 30% of the time, which broadly matched IMGT annotations. Specific HLA alleles were associated with roughly 17,000 TCR beta sequences at a false discovery rate of 0.05 in a later analysis. Because counts were too low, about 17 rarely observed V segments, including chromosome 9 orphons, were excluded from the earlier analysis of several hundred of the donors. Because HLA typing was missing for some donors at each locus, association tests included only the typed subset. A cluster of highly shared sequence variants was judged likely to represent a technical artifact of the sequencing pipeline. The 87-base-pair reads could not distinguish some IMGT-functional V segments, including TRBV6-2 and TRBV6-3, so those segments were excluded. In vitro tests confirmed that a few of the cytomegalovirus-associated TCR beta chains recognize cytomegalovirus antigens. Correlated functional status among segregating V segments might be attributable to linkage disequilibrium, but an unknown experimental factor could not be ruled out. When HLA alleles, especially DR and DQ, strongly co-occurred, attributing TCR associations to individual alleles was difficult. A further reported finding was that TCR beta sequences accurately predicted the HLA-A and HLA-B alleles for most subjects in the first cohort. In both the original and validation cohorts, the classifier was reported to diagnose cytomegalovirus status with high specificity and sensitivity. For the cohort, immune exposure information was limited to CMV serostatus. A later analysis reported that several top co-occurrence clusters appeared linked to parvovirus B19, influenza, CMV and Epstein-Barr virus. The presence/absence analyses assumed that sequencing depth was roughly uniform across donors, and that assumption may not be true. The authors suggested that the approach could potentially be generalized to other disease states and immunological phenotypes. According to a later genetic analysis, donors in an Asian-associated ancestry cluster had fewer N-insertions in productive TCRs than the roughly 670-donor mean.

CDR1 and CDR2, per the germline V gene, are SGHDN and FVKESK. The CDR3 runs 16 residues from the cysteine to the phenylalanine. Here the CDR3 DNA is all that survives: 48 bases in frame from base 1. V is clipped by 0 bases and J by 2 bases, and the sequence between their germline boundaries is 11 bases long. Receptors were amplified or captured by the immunoSEQ multiplex PCR assay. A mixture of 60 forward primers for TCR Vbeta segments and 13 reverse primers for TCR Jbeta segments was used in the multiplex PCR. Amplification of the CDR3 region of rearranged TCR beta genes was performed with a multiplex PCR assay on genomic DNA. The Illumina HiSeq System was used to sequence the amplified TCR beta libraries as 87-base-pair reads. From the authors' description of their analysis: In a later analysis, 70 million to 95 million unique TCR beta chains were counted across the 650 to 750 repertoires, and roughly 11 million of these chains were shared by at least two donors. Raw reads were error-corrected and collapsed into unique sequences with a nearest-neighbor algorithm that merged closely related sequences to remove PCR and sequencing errors. Alignment of CDR3 sequences to IMGT reference sequences was used to assign V, D and J gene segments. For a sequence to be retained, at least a six-nucleotide match to both a V gene segment and a J gene segment was required. Rearrangements were classified as productive when the CDR3 lacked stop codons and remained in frame with V and J, and all other rearrangements were classified as non-productive. CDR3 was defined according to IMGT convention as the region running from the second conserved V-encoded cysteine to the conserved J-encoded phenylalanine. The earlier analysis of some 600 of the donors excluded sequences that lacked an unambiguous match to a single V gene segment. In an earlier analysis of a few hundred of the donors, V segments were called functional above 56.7% productive rearrangements and were called segregating when the between-donor standard deviation exceeded 5%. A statistical classification framework was built to diagnose cytomegalovirus status from the catalog of TCR beta chain sequences. A later analysis assigned V and J genes by comparing TCR nucleotide sequences with IMGT/GENE-DB human TR gene sequences. A later analysis assigned CDR3 sequences and most-parsimonious VDJ recombination scenarios with the TCRdist pipeline. In a later analysis, each TCR beta chain was defined by its CDR3 amino acid sequence together with its V-gene family, and reads without a unique V-gene family were excluded. As a way to deal with suspected cross-contamination and a sequencing artifact, a later analysis dropped roughly 620 nucleotide sequences that were highly shared and had low generation probability. A later analysis calculated a clonal expansion index for each public chain from normalized within-repertoire ranks of inferred template counts. Generation probabilities in a later analysis came from a VDJ recombination model fitted to out-of-frame rearrangements, and those results were checked against IGoR. In a later analysis, TCR-TCR, TCR-HLA and TCR-CMV co-occurrence was scored with hypergeometric tests, and a repertoire-size bias correction was applied to TCR pairs. In a later analysis, false discovery rates were estimated by permuting HLA or CMV assignments 20 times. In a later analysis, co-occurring TCRs were grouped using DBSCAN, and TCRdist sequence similarity was added for clustering within HLA-allele-positive subsets. Co-occurrence clustering excluded repertoires with fewer than 30,000 or more than 120,000 public chains, plus five with anomalous nucleotide sharing. TCRdb took over this immuneACCESS table, retaining in-frame rearrangements with V and J assigned. Such tables are incomplete; in checked studies, under half of the missing clones stem from an unresolved V gene, and the remainder is unexplained. Clone size and V and J calls were adopted from that table, with D and trimming inferred from the DNA. The sample table lists roughly 130,000 clones, roughly two thirds of them with a count of one. The top ten clonotypes cover 1.6% of the sample.

The cohort comprised some 730 healthy bone marrow donors. Cohort members were all nominally healthy when sampled, although unrecorded immune exposures were likely present. The donor was CMV seropositive and belonged to the group of 250 to 350 seropositive cohort members. A peripheral blood sample was provided by each donor, and peripheral blood mononuclear cells were used for TCR beta sequencing. The Qiagen DNeasy Blood Extraction Kit was used to extract genomic DNA from the blood cell samples. The sequencing input was PBMCs. The V gene is TRBV14 and the J gene is TRBJ2-1; 6 matching bases give a weak D call of TRBD2. This clonotype was sampled from a man aged 25 to 40 in good health and CMV-seropositive. Here is the DNA: TGTGCCAGCAGCCAAGAAGAGACTAGTCCCTACAATGAGCAGTTCTTC. Translated, it reads CASSQEETSPYNEQFF. When the CDR3 is completed using the reference TRBV14 and TRBJ2-1 genes on either side, the full variable domain is EAGVTQFPSHSVIEKGQTVTLRCDPISGHDNLYWYRRVMGKEIKFLLHFVKESKQDESGMPNNRFLAERTGGTYSTLKVQPAELEDSGVYFCASSQEETSPYNEQFFGPGTRLTVL.